This is a list of T cell receptor beta chains from one sample in a study of T cells in Graves' hyperthyroidism and ophthalmopathy. Each CDR3 protein is one row after TCRdb ran MiXCR on the multiplex PCR reads. The sample consists of a few hundred thousand distinct CDR3 sequences, 15% to 19% of them appearing once. The specimen was blood. The receptors here all came from a woman aged 25 to 39 with Graves' hyperthyroidism. The CDR3 runs from the conserved cysteine through the conserved F or W. A D gene is named only where the DNA matches it firmly. For some rows the clone size is stated as once, few or many, or as a class when expanded; others skip it.

TRBJ2-1 16 TRBD2 few TRBV9 CASSPHPGLVNNEQFF TGTGCCAGCAGCCCTCATCCGGGACTAGTAAACAATGAGCAGTTCTTC
TRBJ1-2 14 TRBD1 few TRBV5-1 CASSSDRGDYGYTF TGCGCCAGCAGCTCCGACAGGGGGGATTATGGCTACACCTTC
TRBJ2-7 14 TRBD1 many TRBV11-2 CASSLRTGGYEQYF TGTGCCAGCAGCTTGAGGACAGGGGGCTACGAGCAGTACTTC
TRBJ2-4 15 . many TRBV20-1 CSAFGSALAKNIQYF TGCAGTGCTTTCGGGAGCGCGCTAGCCAAAAACATTCAGTACTTC
TRBJ1-1 14 . . TRBV7-6 CASSPELQNTEAFF TGTGCCAGCAGCCCCGAATTACAGAACACTGAAGCTTTCTTT
TRBJ2-7 15 TRBD1 few TRBV20-1 CSARVFTGGVYEQYF TGCAGTGCTAGAGTCTTTACAGGGGGCGTCTACGAGCAGTACTTC
TRBJ1-1 15 TRBD1 few TRBV5-6 CASSLARGRNTEAFF TGTGCCAGCAGCTTGGCGAGGGGGCGGAACACTGAAGCTTTCTTT
TRBJ2-3 15 . many TRBV20-1 CSARVSRLGSDTQYF TGCAGTGCTAGAGTATCAAGGTTGGGGTCAGATACGCAGTATTTT
TRBJ1-5 13 . many TRBV30 CAWTGRRNQPQHF TGTGCCTGGACTGGGAGGAGGAATCAGCCCCAGCATTTT
TRBJ2-5 14 . many TRBV7-2 CASSLIDWVETQYF TGTGCCAGCAGCTTAATCGACTGGGTAGAGACCCAGTACTTC
TRBJ2-6 14 . many TRBV18 CASSDSSGANVLTF TGTGCCAGCTCCGACAGTTCTGGGGCCAACGTCCTGACTTTC
TRBJ2-2 19 TRBD1 . TRBV28 CASSYLTLGQGVNTGELFF TGTGCCAGCAGTTACCTAACCCTGGGGCAGGGGGTTAACACCGGGGAGCTGTTTTTT
TRBJ2-7 13 . many TRBV30 CAWRSPLGDEQYF TGTGCCTGGCGAAGCCCACTAGGAGACGAGCAGTACTTC
TRBJ2-3 16 TRBD2 . TRBV11-2 CASSLWTSGFTDTQYF TGTGCCAGCAGCCTCTGGACTAGCGGGTTCACAGATACGCAGTATTTT
TRBJ1-2 14 . many TRBV2 CASSEVVGGVGYTF TGTGCCAGCAGTGAAGTAGTCGGAGGGGTTGGCTACACCTTC
TRBJ2-1 21 TRBD2 once TRBV27 CASSGRYSSGSTDPSYNEQFF TGTGCCAGCTCAGGACGGTACTCTAGCGGGAGTACGGACCCCTCCTACAATGAGCAGTTCTTC
TRBJ1-1 14 . few TRBV27 CASSWGGHFAEAFF TGTGCCAGCAGTTGGGGGGGACATTTTGCTGAAGCTTTCTTT
TRBJ2-7 14 . many TRBV5-6 CASSIRGSSYEQYF TGTGCCAGCAGTATCAGGGGAAGCTCCTACGAGCAGTACTTC
TRBJ1-1 15 . many TRBV19 CASSINRDLNTEAFF TGTGCCAGTAGTATAAACCGGGACTTGAACACTGAAGCTTTCTTT
TRBJ1-5 16 TRBD1 many TRBV15 CATSRVETGPNRPQHF TGTGCCACCAGCAGAGTTGAGACAGGGCCCAATCGGCCCCAGCATTTT
TRBJ2-7 12 . many TRBV29-1 CSVDNRAGEQYF TGCAGCGTTGACAATCGGGCGGGCGAGCAGTACTTC
TRBJ2-1 18 TRBD1 many TRBV2 CASSEPRDRDRYGSEQFF TGTGCCAGCAGTGAACCCCGGGACAGGGATCGTTATGGTAGTGAGCAGTTCTTC
TRBJ1-1 14 TRBD1 many TRBV7-9 CASSLVTGGTEAFF TGTGCCAGCAGCTTAGTGACAGGGGGCACTGAAGCTTTCTTT
TRBJ2-7 14 . few TRBV5-6 CASSRRTELYEQYF TGTGCCAGCAGCCGAAGGACGGAACTCTACGAGCAGTACTTC
TRBJ1-2 11 . . TRBV12-3/TRBV12-4 CASSLAHGYTF TGTGCCAGCAGTTTGGCCCATGGCTACACCTTC
TRBJ2-1 11 . . TRBV6-2/TRBV6-3 CASQYITEQFF TGTGCCAGCCAGTATATCACCGAGCAGTTCTTC
TRBJ2-7 13 . . TRBV6-1 CASRRGTAYEQYF TGTGCCAGCAGAAGGGGCACCGCCTACGAGCAGTACTTC
TRBJ2-7 16 TRBD1 many TRBV11-2 CASSLVGTGGLGEQYF TGTGCCAGCAGCTTAGTGGGGACAGGGGGGTTGGGAGAGCAGTACTTC
TRBJ1-1 21 TRBD1 few TRBV4-2 CASSQDSRQGAQRSMNTEAFF TGTGCCAGCAGCCAAGATTCGAGACAGGGGGCCCAAAGATCCATGAACACTGAAGCTTTCTTT
TRBJ2-5 16 TRBD1 . TRBV4-1 CASSQVWGQGQETQYF TGCGCCAGCAGCCAAGTCTGGGGACAGGGCCAGGAGACCCAGTACTTC
TRBJ1-6 15 . few TRBV27 CASSPRVLDNSPLHF TGTGCCAGCAGCCCCAGGGTCTTAGATAATTCACCCCTCCACTTT
TRBJ2-7 18 TRBD2 many TRBV6-1 CASNTAGLAGARSYEQYF TGTGCCAGCAACACCGCGGGGCTAGCGGGAGCCCGTTCCTACGAGCAGTACTTC
TRBJ2-7 14 TRBD2 few TRBV6-1 CASSEAPASGSPYF TGTGCCAGCAGTGAAGCGCCGGCTAGCGGGAGTCCGTACTTC
TRBJ2-2 12 . many TRBV28 CASSLWAGELFF TGTGCCAGCAGTTTATGGGCCGGGGAGCTGTTTTTT
TRBJ1-2 14 . many TRBV18 CASSDRAVNYGYTF TGTGCCAGCTCCGACAGAGCGGTTAACTATGGCTACACCTTC
TRBJ1-1 14 . many TRBV27 CASSLSGGNTEAFF TGTGCCAGCAGTTTATCAGGGGGTAACACTGAAGCTTTCTTT
TRBJ2-1 12 . many TRBV2 CASSEALSEQFF TGTGCCAGCAGTGAAGCGCTTAGCGAGCAGTTCTTC
TRBJ2-5 11 . few TRBV29-1 CSVEDRPTQYF TGCAGCGTTGAAGATAGGCCGACCCAGTACTTC
TRBJ2-5 15 . . TRBV27 CASSLRASWRETQYF TGTGCCAGCAGTTTACGGGCTAGTTGGAGAGAGACCCAGTACTTC
TRBJ2-7 14 . many TRBV28 CASSTSVPGAEQYF TGTGCCAGCAGTACGTCCGTTCCAGGAGCCGAGCAGTACTTC
TRBJ2-7 17 TRBD2 few TRBV4-2 CASSQGVAGGLSYEQYF TGTGCCAGCAGCCAAGGCGTAGCGGGAGGACTATCCTACGAGCAGTACTTC
TRBJ2-2 16 . few TRBV20-1 CSARDVTKRFAGELFF TGCAGTGCTAGAGATGTTACGAAAAGATTCGCCGGGGAGCTGTTTTTT
TRBJ1-5 13 . . TRBV28 CASSPGSGQPQHF TGTGCCAGCAGTCCAGGGTCGGGTCAGCCCCAGCATTTT
TRBJ2-7 14 TRBD1 many TRBV27 CASSYRDRVDEQYF TGTGCCAGCAGCTACCGGGACAGGGTCGACGAGCAGTACTTC
TRBJ2-7 12 . many TRBV20-1 CSAGDISYEQYF TGCAGTGCTGGGGACATTTCCTACGAGCAGTACTTC
TRBJ1-1 11 . . TRBV29-1 CSVPDRSEAFF TGCAGCGTTCCCGACAGGTCTGAAGCTTTCTTT
TRBJ1-2 15 TRBD1 few TRBV30 CAWRSQGPVIQGYTF TGTGCCTGGAGGTCACAGGGGCCAGTTATTCAGGGCTACACCTTC
TRBJ2-1 18 TRBD2 few TRBV10-3 CAISPRGSGTFSYNEQFF TGTGCCATCAGTCCCCGAGGTAGCGGGACCTTCTCCTACAATGAGCAGTTCTTC
TRBJ2-1 14 . . TRBV11-3 CASSLGGLHNEQFF TGTGCCAGCAGCTTAGGGGGACTTCACAATGAGCAGTTCTTC
TRBJ2-3 17 . . TRBV4-2 CASSQVNRGAVADTQYF TGTGCCAGCAGCCAAGTGAATCGCGGGGCAGTCGCAGATACGCAGTATTTT
TRBJ2-1 15 TRBD1 many TRBV28 CASSTQGEYYNEQFF TGTGCCAGCAGCACACAGGGGGAGTACTACAATGAGCAGTTCTTC